The clone carrying this T cell receptor beta chain was recorded only once. This record belongs to a study of blood T cell repertoires in COVID-19. Across the study: The United States, Italy and Spain supplied acute and convalescent COVID-19 samples. Nucleic acid was either cDNA or gDNA, and it came from T cells, B-cell-depleted T cells, or PBMCs.

Looked up from germline, CDR1 is GTSNPN and CDR2 is SVGIG (reference sequence). The CDR3 contains 12 residues. Trimming left V 6 bases short and J 7 bases short, with 13 bases between. Under the authors' procedure: Researchers report that nucleated cell counts were estimated from reference gene primer amplification. Some clones are missing from TCRdb's copy, which holds only in-frame ones; the method was immunoSEQ multiplex PCR. That table supplies the V and J calls and clone size; D and trimming were determined from the DNA. The sample holds around 36,000 clones; more than 80% are singletons and the top ten take approximately 4.1%.

Specimen: peripheral blood. This chain connects TRBV30 to TRBJ2-1, with D unclear. The sequence was obtained from a man aged 55 to 70 with acute or convalescent COVID-19. CDR3 region: CACDTLGNEQFF. Here the CDR3 DNA reads TGTGCCTGTGACACGCTTGGGAATGAGCAGTTCTTC.